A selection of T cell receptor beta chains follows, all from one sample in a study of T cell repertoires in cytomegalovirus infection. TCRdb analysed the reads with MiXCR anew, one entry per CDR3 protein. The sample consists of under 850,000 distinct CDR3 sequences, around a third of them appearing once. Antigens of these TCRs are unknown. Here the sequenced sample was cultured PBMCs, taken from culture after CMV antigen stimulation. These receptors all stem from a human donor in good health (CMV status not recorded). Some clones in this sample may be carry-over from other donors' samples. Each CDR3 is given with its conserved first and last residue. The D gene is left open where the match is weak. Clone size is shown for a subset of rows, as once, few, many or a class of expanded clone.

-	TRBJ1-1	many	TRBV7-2	CASSQWMDTEAFF	TGTGCCAGCAGCCAGTGGATGGACACTGAAGCTTTCTTT
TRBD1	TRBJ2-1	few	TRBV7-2	CASSPGGQGIWEQFF	TGTGCCAGCAGCCCGGGGGGACAGGGGATATGGGAGCAGTTCTTC
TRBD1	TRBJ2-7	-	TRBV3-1	CASRQTGMGSYEQYF	TGTGCCAGCAGACAGACAGGGATGGGCTCCTACGAGCAGTACTTC
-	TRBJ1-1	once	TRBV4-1	CASSQDGEGGIWDTEAFF	TGCGCCAGCAGCCAAGACGGGGAGGGGGGGATTTGGGACACTGAAGCTTTCTTT
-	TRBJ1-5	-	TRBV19	CASTRYGNQPQHF	TGTGCCAGCACACGCTATGGCAATCAGCCCCAGCATTTT
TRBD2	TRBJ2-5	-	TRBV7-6	CASQGGEETQYF	TGTGCCAGCCAGGGAGGGGAAGAGACCCAGTACTTC
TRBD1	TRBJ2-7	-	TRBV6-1	CASSVSLGQANYEQYF	TGTGCCAGCAGTGTATCTTTGGGACAGGCGAACTACGAGCAGTACTTC
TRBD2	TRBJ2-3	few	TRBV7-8	CASSDGRAGWDTQYF	TGTGCCAGCAGCGACGGACGAGCGGGGTGGGATACGCAGTATTTT
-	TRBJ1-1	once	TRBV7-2	CASRPQGPFEAFF	TGTGCCAGCAGACCACAGGGCCCTTTTGAAGCTTTCTTT
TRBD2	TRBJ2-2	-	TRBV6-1	CASSDGGITLKTNTGELFF	TGTGCCAGCAGTGACGGGGGGATAACACTCAAAACGAACACCGGGGAGCTGTTTTTT
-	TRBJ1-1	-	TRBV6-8	CASSYGGIGTEAFF	TGTGCCAGCAGTTATGGGGGAATAGGCACTGAAGCTTTCTTT
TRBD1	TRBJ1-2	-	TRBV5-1	CASSLFTGATSLGYTF	TGCGCCAGCAGCTTGTTTACAGGGGCGACCTCGCTCGGCTACACCTTC
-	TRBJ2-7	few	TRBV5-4	CASSSGHSGYEQYF	TGTGCCAGCAGCTCTGGACACAGTGGCTACGAGCAGTACTTC
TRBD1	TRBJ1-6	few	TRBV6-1	CASSPDRGYNSPLHF	TGTGCCAGCAGTCCGGACAGGGGCTATAATTCACCCCTCCACTTT
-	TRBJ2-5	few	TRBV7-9	CASSSMAAQETQYF	TGTGCCAGCAGCTCAATGGCGGCCCAAGAGACCCAGTACTTC
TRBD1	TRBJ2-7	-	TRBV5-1	CASSELTGNYEQYF	TGCGCCAGCAGCGAATTGACAGGGAACTACGAGCAGTACTTC
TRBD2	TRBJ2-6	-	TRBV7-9	CASSKYGGSGANVLTF	TGTGCCAGCAGCAAATACGGGGGGTCTGGGGCCAACGTCCTGACTTTC